This T cell receptor beta chain is from a study of blood T cell repertoires in COVID-19. The junction had 5 bases not matched to a gene; V was cut back by 4 bases and J by 11 bases. The CDR3 has 12 amino acids. The germline gives CDR1 LGHNA, CDR2 YNFKEQ. The protocol was immunoSEQ multiplex PCR, while the TCRdb copy is restricted to in-frame clones and leaves out a portion. The sample has some 120,000 clones; roughly 79% are singletons. This clone was found many times. The specimen sequenced was peripheral blood. The gene calls are TRBV4-2 and TRBJ1-1; 9 bases are shared with TRBD1. The clonotype originates from a human donor in a cohort sampled during active COVID-19. CDR3: CASSPRDRAAFF. The CDR3 bases are TGTGCCAGCAGCCCAAGGGACAGGGCGGCTTTCTTT.